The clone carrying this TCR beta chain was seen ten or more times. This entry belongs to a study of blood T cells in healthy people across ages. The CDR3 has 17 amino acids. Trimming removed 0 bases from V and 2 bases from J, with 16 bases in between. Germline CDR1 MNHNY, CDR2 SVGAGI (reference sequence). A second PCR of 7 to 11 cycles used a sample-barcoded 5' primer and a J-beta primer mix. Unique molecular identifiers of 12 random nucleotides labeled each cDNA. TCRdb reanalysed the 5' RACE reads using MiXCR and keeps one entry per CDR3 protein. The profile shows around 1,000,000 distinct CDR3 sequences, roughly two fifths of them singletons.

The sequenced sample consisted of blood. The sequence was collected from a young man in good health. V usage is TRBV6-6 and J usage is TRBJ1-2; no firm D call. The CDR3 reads CASSYSISAGRNYGYTF. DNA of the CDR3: TGTGCCAGCAGTTACTCCATCTCAGCTGGGCGGAACTATGGCTACACCTTC.